One and the same sample provided the 7 T cell receptor beta chains below, sequenced in a study of T cells after yellow fever vaccination. TCRdb used MiXCR to reprocess the 5' RACE reads, holding one entry per CDR3 protein. The sample shows about 320,000 distinct CDR3 sequences, about 10% of them seen only once. The input for sequencing was CD4+ T cells sorted from PBMCs, taken 45 days after the yellow fever booster vaccination. These receptors were collected from a man aged 18 to 30 who received the YFV17D yellow fever vaccine.

This chain connects TRBV9 to TRBJ2-1, with D possibly matching TRBD2 (6 bases). Trimming pared 2 bases from V and 4 bases from J, leaving 13 bases between. CDR3 length: 15 residues. CDR1 SGDLS and CDR2 YYNGEE come from the germline V gene. This CDR3 is CASSVGASAYNEQFF. CDR3 coding DNA: TGTGCCAGCAGCGTCGGTGCTAGCGCGTACAATGAGCAGTTCTTC.

The V and J genes are TRBV2 and TRBJ2-3; unclear D gene. CDR3 length equals 15 residues. The germline V gene encodes CDR1 SNHLY and CDR2 FYNNEI. V lost 4 bases to trimming and J lost 1 base, with 12 bases between them. The CDR3 nucleotides read TGTGCCAGCAGTGTACTCCAGACTCGCACAGATACGCAGTATTTT. Translated, it gives CASSVLQTRTDTQYF.

The V gene is TRBV7-2, the J gene TRBJ1-2, with D possibly TRBD1 on 5 matching bases. There are 13 residues in the CDR3. From germline, CDR1 is SGHTA and CDR2 FQGNSA. V dropped 0 bases and J dropped 7 bases, with 9 bases sitting between them. CDR3 in amino acids: CASSLAEGAGYTF. DNA for the CDR3: TGTGCCAGCAGCTTAGCGGAAGGGGCTGGCTACACCTTC.

CDR3 coding DNA: TGTGCCAGCTCACCGCCAGGACTAACTAGCACAGATACGCAGTATTTT. This encodes CASSPPGLTSTDTQYF. V and J are TRBV18 and TRBJ2-3; a weak D match, TRBD2 (6 bases). V dropped 3 bases and J dropped 0 bases, with 13 bases sitting between them. This CDR3 comprises 16 residues. CDR1 and CDR2 from the germline V gene are KGHSH and LQKENI.

This clonotype has just a few counts. The CDR3 here is CASSSGARGLYQPQHF. In DNA form, the CDR3 reads TGTGCCAGCAGTTCAGGTGCCAGGGGTCTGTATCAGCCCCAGCATTTT. The J gene is TRBJ1-5, the V gene TRBV6-2 or TRBV6-3; D perhaps matches TRBD1 (6 bases). The V end lost 4 bases, the J end lost 5 bases, and 18 bases lay between the germline ends. This CDR3 has 16 residues. Germline CDR1 MNHEY, CDR2 SVGEGT.

This clonotype was detected only a few times. The chain links TRBV5-1 to TRBJ2-3, with D possibly matching TRBD1 (6 bases). Germline assignment: CDR1 SGHRS and CDR2 YFSETQ. The length of the CDR3 is 16 residues. Trimming shortened V by 0 bases and J by 2 bases, and 13 bases separated the two germline ends. Here the CDR3 reads CASSLEGDTYTDTQYF. The CDR3 DNA reads as TGCGCCAGCAGCTTGGAAGGGGACACCTACACAGATACGCAGTATTTT.

This clonotype was seen more than once but under ten times. This rearrangement joins TRBV25-1 to TRBJ1-5, with 7 nucleotides matching TRBD1. The CDR3 covers 14 residues. Per germline, CDR1 MGHDK and CDR2 SYGVNS. J gave up 7 bases and V 8 bases, and 11 bases lay outside the gene matches. Here the CDR3 DNA reads TGTGCCAGCGGCACCCGGGACAGCGTGCAGCCCCAGCATTTT. This sequence encodes CASGTRDSVQPQHF. Complete variable domain (other parts from reference TRBV25-1 and TRBJ1-5): EADIYQTPRYLVIGTGKKITLECSQTMGHDKMYWYQQDPGMELHLIHYSYGVNSTEKGDLSSESTVSRIRTEHFPLTLESARPSHTSQYLCASGTRDSVQPQHFGDGTRLSIL.